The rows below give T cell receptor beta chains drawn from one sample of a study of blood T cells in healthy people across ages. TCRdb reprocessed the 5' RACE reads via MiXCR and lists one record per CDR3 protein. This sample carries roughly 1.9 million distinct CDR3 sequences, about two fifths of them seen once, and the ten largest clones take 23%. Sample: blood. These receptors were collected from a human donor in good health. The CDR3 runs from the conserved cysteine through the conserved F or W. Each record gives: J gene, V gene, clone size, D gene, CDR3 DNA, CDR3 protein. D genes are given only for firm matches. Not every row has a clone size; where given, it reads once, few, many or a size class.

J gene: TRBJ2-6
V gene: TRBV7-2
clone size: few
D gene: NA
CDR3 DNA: TGTGCCAGCAGCTTAGTCGGAGGGCCATCTGGGGCCAACGTCCTGACTTTC
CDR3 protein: CASSLVGGPSGANVLTF

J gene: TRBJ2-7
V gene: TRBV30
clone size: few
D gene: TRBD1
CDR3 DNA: TGTGCCTGGAGTCCCGGGACAGGAAAAATCTACGAGCAGTACTTC
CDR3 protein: CAWSPGTGKIYEQYF

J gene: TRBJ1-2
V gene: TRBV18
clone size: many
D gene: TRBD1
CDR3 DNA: TGTGCCAGCTCTGCCGGGACAGGGACCTATGGCTACACCTTC
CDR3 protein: CASSAGTGTYGYTF

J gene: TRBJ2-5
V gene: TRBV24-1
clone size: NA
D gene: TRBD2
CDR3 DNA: TGTGCCACCAGTGATTTACCCGGGGGGGCCGGGACCCAGTACTTC
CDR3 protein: CATSDLPGGAGTQYF

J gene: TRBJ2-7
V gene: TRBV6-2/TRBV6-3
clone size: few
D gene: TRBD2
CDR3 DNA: TGTGCCAGCATGGGCCTAGCGGGGTCCCACGAGCAGTACTTC
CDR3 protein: CASMGLAGSHEQYF

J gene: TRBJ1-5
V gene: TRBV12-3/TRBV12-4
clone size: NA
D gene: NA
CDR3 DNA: TGTGCCAGCAGTTTCCGGGTTAGTCGGCCCCAGCATTTT
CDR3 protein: CASSFRVSRPQHF

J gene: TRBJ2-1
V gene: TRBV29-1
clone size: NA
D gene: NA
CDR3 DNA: TGCAGTACCGGGGCCAAGCGCGATGAGCAGTTCTTC
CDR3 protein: CSTGAKRDEQFF

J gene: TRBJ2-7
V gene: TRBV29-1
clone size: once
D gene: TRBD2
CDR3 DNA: TGCAGCGTTGAAGTGGGACTAGCGGGCCACTCCCACGAGCAGTACTTC
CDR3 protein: CSVEVGLAGHSHEQYF

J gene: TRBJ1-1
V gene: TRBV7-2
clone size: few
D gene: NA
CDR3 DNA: TGTGCCAGCAGCTTTCAGACAGGAGGAACTGAAGCTTTCTTT
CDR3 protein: CASSFQTGGTEAFF

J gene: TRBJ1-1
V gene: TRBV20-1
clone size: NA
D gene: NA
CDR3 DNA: TGCGACTTTCGGGGGATGAACACTGAAGCTTTCTTT
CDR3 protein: CDFRGMNTEAFF

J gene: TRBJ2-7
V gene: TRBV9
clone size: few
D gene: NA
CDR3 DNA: TGTGCCAGCAGCTGGGCGGGAATGAACGAGCAGTACTTC
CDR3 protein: CASSWAGMNEQYF

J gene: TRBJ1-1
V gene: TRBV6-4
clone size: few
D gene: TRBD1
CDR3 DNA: TGTGCCAGCACGGCGGGACAGGGTGGTGAAGCTTTCTTT
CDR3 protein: CASTAGQGGEAFF

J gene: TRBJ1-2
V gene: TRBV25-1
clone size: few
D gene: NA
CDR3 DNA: TGTGCCAGCAGTGAATTGCAGTTAAGTGGGTACACCTTC
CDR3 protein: CASSELQLSGYTF

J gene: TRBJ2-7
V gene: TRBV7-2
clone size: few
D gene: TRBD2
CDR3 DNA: TGTGCCACCTCTCCCACTAGCGGACTCTACGAGCAGTACTTC
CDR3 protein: CATSPTSGLYEQYF

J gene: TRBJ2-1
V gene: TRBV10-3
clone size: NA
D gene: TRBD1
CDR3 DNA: TGTGCCATCACCGAAGGGGGCCGGGCCTATGAGCAGTTCTTC
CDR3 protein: CAITEGGRAYEQFF

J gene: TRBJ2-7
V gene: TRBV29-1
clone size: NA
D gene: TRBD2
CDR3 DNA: TGCAGCGTTGAACGGGGGGAAGGACTCTACGAGCAGTACTTC
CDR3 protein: CSVERGEGLYEQYF

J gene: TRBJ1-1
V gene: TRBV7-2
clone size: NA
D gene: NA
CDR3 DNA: TGTGCCAGCAGCTTCGACAGGTGGGACACTGAAGCTTTCTTT
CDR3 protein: CASSFDRWDTEAFF

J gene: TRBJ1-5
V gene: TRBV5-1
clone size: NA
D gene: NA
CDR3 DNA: TGCGCCAGCCCGACGTATCCCCAGCATTTT
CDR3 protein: CASPTYPQHF

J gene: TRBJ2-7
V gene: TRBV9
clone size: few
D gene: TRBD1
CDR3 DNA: TGTGCCAGCAGCGCCAGGACAGGGGTAGGGGAGCAGTACTTC
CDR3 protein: CASSARTGVGEQYF

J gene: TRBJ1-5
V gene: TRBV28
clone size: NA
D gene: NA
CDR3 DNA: TGTGCCAGCAGTTTAGCCCACGGAGACCAGCCCCAGCATTTT
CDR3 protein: CASSLAHGDQPQHF

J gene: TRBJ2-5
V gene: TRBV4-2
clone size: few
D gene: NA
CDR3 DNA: TGTGCCAGCAGCCAAGGGGAGGGCGGGGGCCGATCGGAGACCCAGTACTTC
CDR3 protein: CASSQGEGGGRSETQYF

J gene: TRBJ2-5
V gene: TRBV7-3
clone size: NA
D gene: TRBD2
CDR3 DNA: TGTGCCAGCAGCTTAACCGGACTAGCAAGAGAGACCCAGTACTTC
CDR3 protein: CASSLTGLARETQYF

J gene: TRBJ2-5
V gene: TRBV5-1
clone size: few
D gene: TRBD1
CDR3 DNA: TGCGCCAGCAGCTTTCCCGGACAGGACTGGCAGTACTTC
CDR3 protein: CASSFPGQDWQYF

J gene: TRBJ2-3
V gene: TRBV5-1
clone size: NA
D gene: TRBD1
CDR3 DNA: TGCGCCAGCAGCTTGCAACCACAGGGGGCCACAGATACGCAGTATTTT
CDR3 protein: CASSLQPQGATDTQYF

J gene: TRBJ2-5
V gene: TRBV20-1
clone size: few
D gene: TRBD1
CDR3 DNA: TGCAGCGCCACTTCACGGACAGGGCATGGAGAGACCCAGTACTTC
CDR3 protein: CSATSRTGHGETQYF

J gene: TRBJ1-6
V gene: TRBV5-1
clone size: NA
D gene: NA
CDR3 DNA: TGCGCCAGCAGCTTACAGGGCCATAATTCACCCCTCCACTTT
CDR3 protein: CASSLQGHNSPLHF

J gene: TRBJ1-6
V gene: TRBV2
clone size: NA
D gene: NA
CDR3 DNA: TGTGCCAGCAAGGCAGATAATTCACCCCTCCACTTT
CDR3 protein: CASKADNSPLHF

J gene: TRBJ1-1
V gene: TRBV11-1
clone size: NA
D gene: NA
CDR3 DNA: TGTGCCAGCAGCCTAGACGGCGTCGGGCACACTGAAGCTTTCTTT
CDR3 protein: CASSLDGVGHTEAFF

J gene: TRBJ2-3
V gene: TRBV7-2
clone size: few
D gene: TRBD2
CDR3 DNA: TGTGCCAGCAGCAGGAGGGCTAGCGGAGGGGATACGCAGTATTTT
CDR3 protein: CASSRRASGGDTQYF

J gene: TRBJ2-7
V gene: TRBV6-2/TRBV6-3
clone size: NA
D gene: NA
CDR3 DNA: TGTACCAGCCAGGAAGAGACTTACACCGCCTACGAGCAGTACTTC
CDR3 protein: CTSQEETYTAYEQYF

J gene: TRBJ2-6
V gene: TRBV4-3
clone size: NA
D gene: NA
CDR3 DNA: TGCGCCAGCAGCCCCCAACCTCCTGGGGCCAACGTCCTGACTTTC
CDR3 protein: CASSPQPPGANVLTF